These T cell receptor beta chains were read from a single sample in a study of T cell responses to AZD1222 COVID-19 vaccine. The protocol was immunoSEQ multiplex PCR, while the TCRdb copy is restricted to in-frame clones and leaves out a portion. The sample records about 160,000 clones, roughly 94% being singletons. This material consisted of peripheral blood, taken on day 0 of MenACWY control vaccination. Receptor source: an adult in good health. CDR3s include the opening cysteine and the closing phenylalanine or tryptophan. Each record gives: CDR3 protein, CDR3 DNA, V gene, J gene, clone size, D gene. D genes are given only for firm matches. Clone size is shown for a subset of rows, as once, few, many or a class of expanded clone.

CDR3 protein: CASSPLSETEAFF
CDR3 DNA: TGTGCCAGCTCACCATTATCGGAAACTGAAGCTTTCTTT
V gene: TRBV18
J gene: TRBJ1-1
clone size: NA
D gene: NA

CDR3 protein: CSVGPSGGALEQYF
CDR3 DNA: TGCAGCGTCGGACCTAGCGGAGGGGCCCTCGAGCAGTACTTC
V gene: TRBV29-1
J gene: TRBJ2-7
clone size: once
D gene: TRBD2

CDR3 protein: CASSQEFGGNYGYTF
CDR3 DNA: TGCGCCAGCAGCCAAGAATTTGGGGGTAACTATGGCTACACCTTC
V gene: TRBV4-1
J gene: TRBJ1-2
clone size: NA
D gene: NA

CDR3 protein: CASGPVSGANVLTF
CDR3 DNA: TGTGCCAGCGGACCGGTTTCTGGGGCCAACGTCCTGACTTTC
V gene: TRBV7-3
J gene: TRBJ2-6
clone size: NA
D gene: NA

CDR3 protein: CASTRYNEQFF
CDR3 DNA: TGTGCCAGCACCCGGTACAATGAGCAGTTCTTC
V gene: TRBV12-3/TRBV12-4
J gene: TRBJ2-1
clone size: NA
D gene: NA

CDR3 protein: CASSPLAGGLTGELFF
CDR3 DNA: TGTGCCAGCAGCCCTCTAGCGGGAGGCTTGACCGGGGAGCTGTTTTTT
V gene: TRBV7-2
J gene: TRBJ2-2
clone size: NA
D gene: TRBD2

CDR3 protein: CASRNSGQPQHF
CDR3 DNA: TGTGCCAGCAGGAATAGTGGTCAGCCCCAGCATTTT
V gene: TRBV2
J gene: TRBJ1-5
clone size: NA
D gene: NA

CDR3 protein: CASSGGGGRTYGYTF
CDR3 DNA: TGCGCCAGCAGTGGGGGCGGGGGACGGACCTATGGCTACACCTTC
V gene: TRBV25-1
J gene: TRBJ1-2
clone size: NA
D gene: NA

CDR3 protein: CAWASGGSDQPQHF
CDR3 DNA: TGTGCCTGGGCTTCGGGTGGGAGCGATCAGCCCCAGCATTTT
V gene: TRBV30
J gene: TRBJ1-5
clone size: NA
D gene: NA

CDR3 protein: CASSLSWGQPQHF
CDR3 DNA: TGTGCCAGCAGCTTATCCTGGGGTCAGCCCCAGCATTTT
V gene: TRBV11-2
J gene: TRBJ1-5
clone size: NA
D gene: NA

CDR3 protein: CASSASGGAYEQYF
CDR3 DNA: TGCGCCAGCAGCGCTAGCGGGGGAGCCTACGAGCAGTACTTC
V gene: TRBV5-1
J gene: TRBJ2-7
clone size: once
D gene: TRBD2

CDR3 protein: CASSQTRTGVFGANVLTF
CDR3 DNA: TGTGCCAGCAGCCAGACCAGGACAGGGGTTTTTGGGGCCAACGTCCTGACTTTC
V gene: TRBV7-7
J gene: TRBJ2-6
clone size: NA
D gene: TRBD1

CDR3 protein: CAWSADSNQPQHF
CDR3 DNA: TGTGCCTGGAGTGCGGATAGCAATCAGCCCCAGCATTTT
V gene: TRBV30
J gene: TRBJ1-5
clone size: NA
D gene: NA

CDR3 protein: CAIRIDRGLNYGYTF
CDR3 DNA: TGTGCCATCAGGATAGACAGGGGCCTTAACTATGGCTACACCTTC
V gene: TRBV10-3
J gene: TRBJ1-2
clone size: NA
D gene: TRBD1

CDR3 protein: CAISESRGKETQYF
CDR3 DNA: TGTGCCATCAGTGAGTCTCGAGGGAAGGAGACCCAGTACTTC
V gene: TRBV10-3
J gene: TRBJ2-5
clone size: NA
D gene: NA

CDR3 protein: CASSYRRPYEQYF
CDR3 DNA: TGTGCCAGCAGTTACCGACGGCCATACGAGCAGTACTTC
V gene: TRBV6-2/TRBV6-3
J gene: TRBJ2-7
clone size: NA
D gene: NA

CDR3 protein: CATTPQDATNEKLFF
CDR3 DNA: TGTGCCACCACTCCCCAGGATGCAACTAATGAAAAACTGTTTTTT
V gene: TRBV19
J gene: TRBJ1-4
clone size: NA
D gene: NA

CDR3 protein: CASSLDGSSYNSPLHF
CDR3 DNA: TGTGCCAGCAGCTTAGACGGGAGCTCCTATAATTCACCCCTCCACTTT
V gene: TRBV7-9
J gene: TRBJ1-6
clone size: NA
D gene: NA

CDR3 protein: CASQGRTSGDQETQYF
CDR3 DNA: TGTGCCAGTCAGGGGAGGACTAGCGGGGACCAAGAGACCCAGTACTTC
V gene: TRBV19
J gene: TRBJ2-5
clone size: NA
D gene: TRBD2

CDR3 protein: CASSVDRPSDEKLFF
CDR3 DNA: TGCGCCAGCAGCGTCGACAGGCCTTCGGATGAAAAACTGTTTTTT
V gene: TRBV5-1
J gene: TRBJ1-4
clone size: NA
D gene: NA

CDR3 protein: CASSLGQGPTGELFF
CDR3 DNA: TGCGCCAGCAGCTTAGGACAGGGGCCCACCGGGGAGCTGTTTTTT
V gene: TRBV5-1
J gene: TRBJ2-2
clone size: once
D gene: TRBD1

CDR3 protein: CASSTDWSTEAFF
CDR3 DNA: TGTGCCAGCAGCACCGACTGGAGCACTGAAGCTTTCTTT
V gene: TRBV6-5
J gene: TRBJ1-1
clone size: NA
D gene: NA

CDR3 protein: CASSLSAGATDTQYF
CDR3 DNA: TGTGCCAGCAGTCTCTCAGCGGGAGCTACAGATACGCAGTATTTT
V gene: TRBV27
J gene: TRBJ2-3
clone size: NA
D gene: TRBD2

CDR3 protein: CASSWDRGRHGELFF
CDR3 DNA: TGTGCCAGCAGCTGGGACAGGGGGCGACACGGGGAGCTGTTTTTT
V gene: TRBV11-2
J gene: TRBJ2-2
clone size: NA
D gene: TRBD1

CDR3 protein: CASSQTVGGPQHF
CDR3 DNA: TGTGCCAGCAGCCAAACAGTAGGTGGGCCCCAGCATTTT
V gene: TRBV3-1/TRBV3-2
J gene: TRBJ1-5
clone size: NA
D gene: NA

CDR3 protein: CASSIDRVRGYTF
CDR3 DNA: TGTGCCAGTAGTATAGATCGGGTACGTGGCTACACCTTC
V gene: TRBV19
J gene: TRBJ1-2
clone size: NA
D gene: NA